This TCR beta chain was obtained from a study of T cell responses to AZD1222 COVID-19 vaccine. Measured with immunoSEQ multiplex PCR; TCRdb has only the in-frame clones, and not every one. Altogether under 200,000 clones are present, 87% being singletons, with the ten largest covering 0.95% to 1.1%. Concerning this clone: No antigen is known for it.

Regarding the study as a whole: Donors were chiefly white British, with a greater number of females, and clonal diversity was perhaps underestimated. The study reported that nearly half of spike-specific TCRs target unmutated variant regions.

The sample consisted of peripheral blood, taken 28 days after the second AZD1222 dose. The TCR was taken from an adult who received the AZD1222 COVID-19 vaccine.

CDR3 loop: CASSEVDGGGQETQYF. The CDR3 DNA reads as TGTGCCAGCAGTGAAGTAGACGGCGGGGGACAAGAGACCCAGTACTTC. The J gene is TRBJ2-5, the V gene TRBV6-1; 7 bases align to TRBD2. The ends lost 1 base at V and 2 bases at J; junction bases unmatched: 7. The CDR3 has 16 residues. Per the germline V gene, CDR1 is MNHNS and CDR2 is SASEGT.